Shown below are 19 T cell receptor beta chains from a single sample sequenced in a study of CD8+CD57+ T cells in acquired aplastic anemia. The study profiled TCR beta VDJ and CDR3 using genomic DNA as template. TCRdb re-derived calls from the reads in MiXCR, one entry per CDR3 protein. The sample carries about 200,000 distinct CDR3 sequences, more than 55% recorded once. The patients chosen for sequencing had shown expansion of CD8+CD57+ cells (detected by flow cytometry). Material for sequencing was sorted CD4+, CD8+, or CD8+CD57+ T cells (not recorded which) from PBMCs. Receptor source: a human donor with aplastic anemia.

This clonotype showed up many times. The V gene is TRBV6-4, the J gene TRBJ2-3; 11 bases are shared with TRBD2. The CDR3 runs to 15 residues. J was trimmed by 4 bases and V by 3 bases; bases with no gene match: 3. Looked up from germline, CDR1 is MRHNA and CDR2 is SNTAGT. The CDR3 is CASSEGSGGADTQYF. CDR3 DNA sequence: TGTGCCAGCAGTGAAGGTAGCGGGGGGGCAGATACGCAGTATTTT.

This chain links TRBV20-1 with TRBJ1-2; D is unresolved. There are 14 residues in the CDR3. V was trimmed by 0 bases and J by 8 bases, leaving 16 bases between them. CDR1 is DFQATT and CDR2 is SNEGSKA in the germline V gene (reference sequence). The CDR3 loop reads CSAREARTTNGYTF. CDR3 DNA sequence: TGCAGTGCTAGAGAGGCCAGGACGACCAACGGCTACACCTTC.

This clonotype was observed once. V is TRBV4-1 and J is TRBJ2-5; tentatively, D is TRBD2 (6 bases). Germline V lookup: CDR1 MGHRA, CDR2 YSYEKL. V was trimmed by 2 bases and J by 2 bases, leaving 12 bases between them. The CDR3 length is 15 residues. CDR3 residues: CASSQPLGTQETQYF. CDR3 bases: TGCGCCAGCAGCCAACCTTTGGGGACTCAAGAGACCCAGTACTTC.

The CDR3 sequence is CASSLRERGHYGYTF. In DNA, the CDR3 is TGTGCCAGCAGCTTGAGGGAGAGGGGGCACTATGGCTACACCTTC. The chain combines TRBV7-6 with TRBJ1-2, with 7 positions matching TRBD1. The length of the CDR3 is 15 residues. V trimming: 3 bases; J trimming: 3 bases; junction bases outside the gene matches: 7. CDR1 and CDR2 (germline): SGHVS, FNYEAQ.

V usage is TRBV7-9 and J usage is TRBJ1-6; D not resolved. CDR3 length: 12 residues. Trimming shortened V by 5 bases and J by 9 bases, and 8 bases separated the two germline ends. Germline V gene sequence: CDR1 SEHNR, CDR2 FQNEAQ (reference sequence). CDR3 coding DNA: TGTGCCAGCAGCCGGGGTTCTTCACCCCTCCACTTT. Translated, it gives CASSRGSSPLHF.

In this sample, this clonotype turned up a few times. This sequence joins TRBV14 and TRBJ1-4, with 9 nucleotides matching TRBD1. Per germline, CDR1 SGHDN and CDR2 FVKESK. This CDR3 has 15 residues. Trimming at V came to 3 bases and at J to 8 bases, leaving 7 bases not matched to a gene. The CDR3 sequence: CASSHPGQGGEKLFF. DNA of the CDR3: TGTGCCAGCAGCCATCCGGGACAGGGAGGCGAAAAACTGTTTTTT.

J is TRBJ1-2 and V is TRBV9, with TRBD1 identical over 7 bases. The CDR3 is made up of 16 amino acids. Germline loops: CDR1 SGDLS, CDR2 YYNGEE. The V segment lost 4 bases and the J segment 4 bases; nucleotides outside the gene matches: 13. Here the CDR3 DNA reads TGTGCCAGCAGCCCCACAGACAGGGCGGGTGTCTATGGCTACACCTTC. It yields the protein CASSPTDRAGVYGYTF.

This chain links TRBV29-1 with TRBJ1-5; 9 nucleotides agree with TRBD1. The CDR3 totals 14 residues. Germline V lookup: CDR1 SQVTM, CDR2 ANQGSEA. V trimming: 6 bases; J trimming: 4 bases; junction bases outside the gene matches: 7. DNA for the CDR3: TGCAGCGTCCCGTCGACAGGGGGAAATCAGCCCCAGCATTTT. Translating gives CSVPSTGGNQPQHF.

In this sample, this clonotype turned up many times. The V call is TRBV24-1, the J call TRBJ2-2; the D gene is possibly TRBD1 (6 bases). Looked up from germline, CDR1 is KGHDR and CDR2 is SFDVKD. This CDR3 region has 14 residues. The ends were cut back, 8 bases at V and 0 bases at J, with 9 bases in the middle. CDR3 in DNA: TGTGCCACCATGGACAGCCCGAACACCGGGGAGCTGTTTTTT. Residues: CATMDSPNTGELFF.

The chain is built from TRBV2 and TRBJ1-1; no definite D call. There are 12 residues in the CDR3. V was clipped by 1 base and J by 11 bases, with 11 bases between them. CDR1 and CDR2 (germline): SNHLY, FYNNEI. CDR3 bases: TGTGCCAGCAGTGAAGAAGGCCTTCGGGCTTTCTTT. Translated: CASSEEGLRAFF.

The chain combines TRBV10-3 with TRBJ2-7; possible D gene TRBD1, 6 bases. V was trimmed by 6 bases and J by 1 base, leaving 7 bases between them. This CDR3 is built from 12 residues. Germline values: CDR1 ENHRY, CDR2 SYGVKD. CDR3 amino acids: CAIRDSSYEQYF. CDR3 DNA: TGTGCCATCAGGGACAGTTCCTACGAGCAGTACTTC.

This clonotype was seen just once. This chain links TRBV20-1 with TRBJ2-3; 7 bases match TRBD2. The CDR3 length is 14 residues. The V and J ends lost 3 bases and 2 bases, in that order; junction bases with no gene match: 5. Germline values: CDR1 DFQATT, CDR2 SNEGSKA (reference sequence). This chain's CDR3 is CSASGAGVTDTQYF. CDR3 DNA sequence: TGCAGTGCTAGTGGGGCGGGAGTCACAGATACGCAGTATTTT.

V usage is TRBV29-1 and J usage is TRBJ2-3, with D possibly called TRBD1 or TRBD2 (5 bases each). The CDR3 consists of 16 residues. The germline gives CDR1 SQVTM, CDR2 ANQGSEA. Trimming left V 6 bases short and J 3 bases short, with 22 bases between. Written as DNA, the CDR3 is TGCAGCGTAGACGCACCTTTAGCTGGGGGTACAGATACGCAGTATTTT. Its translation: CSVDAPLAGGTDTQYF.

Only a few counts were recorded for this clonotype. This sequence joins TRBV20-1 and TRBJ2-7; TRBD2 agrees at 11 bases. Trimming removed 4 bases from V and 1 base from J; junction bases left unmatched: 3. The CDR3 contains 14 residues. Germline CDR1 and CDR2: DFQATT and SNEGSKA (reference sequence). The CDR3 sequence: CSATGTSGSYEQYF. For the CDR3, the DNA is TGCAGTGCTACCGGGACTAGCGGTTCCTACGAGCAGTACTTC.

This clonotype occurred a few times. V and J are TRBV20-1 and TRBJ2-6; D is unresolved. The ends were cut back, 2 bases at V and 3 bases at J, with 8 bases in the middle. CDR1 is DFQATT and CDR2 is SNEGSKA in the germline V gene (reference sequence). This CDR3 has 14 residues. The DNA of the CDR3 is TGCAGTGCTAGACACCGAGGTGGGGCCAACGTCCTGACTTTC. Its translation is CSARHRGGANVLTF.

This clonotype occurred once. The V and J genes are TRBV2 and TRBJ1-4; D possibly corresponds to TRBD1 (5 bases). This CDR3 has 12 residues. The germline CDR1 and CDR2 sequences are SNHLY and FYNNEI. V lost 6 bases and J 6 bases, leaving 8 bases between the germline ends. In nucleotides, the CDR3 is TGTGCCAGCAGCAGGGCCGATGAAAAACTGTTTTTT. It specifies CASSRADEKLFF.

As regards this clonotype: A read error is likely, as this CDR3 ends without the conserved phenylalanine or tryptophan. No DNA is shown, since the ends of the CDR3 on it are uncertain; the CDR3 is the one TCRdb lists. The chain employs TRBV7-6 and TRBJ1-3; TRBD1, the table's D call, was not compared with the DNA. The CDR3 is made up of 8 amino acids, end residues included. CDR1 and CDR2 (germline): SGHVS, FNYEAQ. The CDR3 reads CASSRGAS.

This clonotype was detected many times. The CDR3 coding sequence is TGTGCCTGGAGTCCTGGAAGGGGTGAAGCTTTCTTT. It is translated as CAWSPGRGEAFF. The V and J genes are TRBV30 and TRBJ1-1, with D tentatively TRBD1 (5 bases). Germline loops: CDR1 GTSNPN, CDR2 SVGIG (reference sequence). The CDR3 loop spans 12 amino acids. V shed 2 bases and J shed 7 bases, with 11 bases lying between them.

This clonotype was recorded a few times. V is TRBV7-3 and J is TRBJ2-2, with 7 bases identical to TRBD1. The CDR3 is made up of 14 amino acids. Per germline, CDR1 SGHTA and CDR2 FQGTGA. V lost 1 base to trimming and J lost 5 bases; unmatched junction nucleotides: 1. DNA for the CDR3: TGTGCCAGCAGCTTAAAGACAGGGACCGGGGAGCTGTTTTTT. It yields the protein CASSLKTGTGELFF.